The 23 T cell receptor beta chains presented below share a single source sample, sequenced in a study of shared clonotypes between healthy human individuals. Method: immunoSEQ multiplex PCR; TCRdb's copy keeps in-frame clones and lacks some. The top ten hold 0.6% to 0.7% of the sample, which has 1 million to 1.3 million clones, approximately 78% seen once. The sample taken for sequencing was memory CD4+ T cells from PBMCs. Described subset: CD45RA-negative fraction. Every receptor here comes from a man aged 18 to 30 in good health. Some clones in this sample may be carry-over from other donors' samples.

The chain recombines TRBV28 with TRBJ2-2, with TRBD2 matching 13 bases. This CDR3 has 17 amino acids. V gave up 5 bases and J gave up 4 bases; unmatched junction bases: 7. Germline CDR1 reads MDHEN; CDR2 reads SYDVKM. CDR3 bases: TGTGCCAGCAGTCTTTTTACTAGCGGGAGGGGCACCGGGGAGCTGTTTTTT. Amino acid sequence: CASSLFTSGRGTGELFF.

In its sample, this clone was seen once. This chain links TRBV19 with TRBJ1-2; D unclear. V lost 3 bases, J lost 0 bases, and 8 bases lay in between. Germline V gene sequence: CDR1 LNHDA, CDR2 SQIVND (reference sequence). The CDR3 loop spans 14 amino acids. In nucleotides, the CDR3 is TGTGCCAGTAGTATTACAGCGGCTAACTATGGCTACACCTTC. It translates to CASSITAANYGYTF.

This chain connects TRBV4-1 to TRBJ2-2, with TRBD2 as a possible D gene (6 bases). This CDR3 has 16 residues. Trimming stripped 1 base from V and 3 bases from J, with 12 bases between. Germline CDR1 and CDR2: MGHRA and YSYEKL. The CDR3 region is CASSQGNSGDTGELFF. The CDR3 DNA reads TGCGCCAGCAGCCAAGGGAATTCGGGGGACACCGGGGAGCTGTTTTTT.

The chain couples TRBV5-8 to TRBJ1-2; D possibly corresponds to TRBD1 (6 bases). The CDR3 has 17 residues. Trimming left V 4 bases short and J 8 bases short, with 27 bases between. From germline, CDR1 is SGHTS and CDR2 YDEGEE. The CDR3 sequence: CASSHIEWAGVYRGYTF. DNA of the CDR3: TGTGCCAGCAGCCACATCGAATGGGCAGGGGTTTATAGGGGCTACACCTTC.

The chain links TRBV29-1 to TRBJ2-1; D unclear. Per the germline V gene, CDR1 is SQVTM and CDR2 is ANQGSEA. V was shortened by 3 bases and J by 9 bases, with 18 bases between the two germline ends. This CDR3 contains 14 residues. CDR3 DNA: TGCAGCGTTGAGAGCAGTTACCCCGAGCGTGAGCAGTTCTTC. Residues: CSVESSYPEREQFF.

Comment on this clone: Other nucleotide sequences from this sample produce the same CDR3. The chain uses TRBV6-5 and TRBJ1-5; D not certain. The germline V gene encodes CDR1 MNHEY and CDR2 SVGAGI. This CDR3 comprises 14 residues. With 5 bases removed from V and 4 bases from J, the gap between germline ends came to 12 bases. The CDR3 loop is CASSPPGGNQPQHF. The CDR3 nucleotides read TGTGCCAGCAGTCCCCCCGGTGGAAATCAGCCCCAGCATTTT.

The chain has TRBV7-9 and TRBJ1-2, with D hard to call. V shed 5 bases and J shed 1 base, with 11 bases lying between them. The germline CDR1 and CDR2 sequences are SEHNR and FQNEAQ (reference sequence). The CDR3 spans 14 residues. The CDR3 spells CASSQSGFNYGYTF. The CDR3 nucleotides read TGTGCCAGCAGCCAAAGCGGCTTTAACTATGGCTACACCTTC. The entire variable domain, with the rest obtained from reference TRBV7-9 and TRBJ1-2, is as follows: DTGVSQNPRHKITKRGQNVTFRCDPISEHNRLYWYRQTLGQGPEFLTYFQNEAQLEKSRLLSDRFSAERPKGSFSTLEIQRTEQGDSAMYLCASSQSGFNYGYTFGSGTRLTVV.

This rearrangement joins TRBV5-1 to TRBJ2-2, with D possibly TRBD1 on 6 matching bases. Germline CDR1 is SGHRS and CDR2 is YFSETQ. Trimming removed 4 bases from V and 1 base from J, with 14 bases in between. CDR3 length equals 16 residues. The CDR3 reads CASSPADRLNTGELFF. In DNA form, the CDR3 reads TGCGCCAGCAGCCCCGCGGACAGATTGAACACCGGGGAGCTGTTTTTT. Variable domain in full (rest from reference TRBV5-1 and TRBJ2-2): KAGVTQTPRYLIKTRGQQVTLSCSPISGHRSVSWYQQTPGQGLQFLFEYFSETQRNKGNFPGRFSGRQFSNSRSEMNVSTLELGDSALYLCASSPADRLNTGELFFGEGSRLTVL.

V gene TRBV7-2 combines with J gene TRBJ2-7, with D possibly TRBD1 on 5 matching bases. V lost 2 bases and J 0 bases, leaving 8 bases between the germline ends. The CDR3 length is 14 residues. The germline CDR1 and CDR2 sequences are SGHTA and FQGNSA. The CDR3 nucleotides read TGTGCCAGCAGCTTATTCCAGGGCTCCTACGAGCAGTACTTC. Its protein product is CASSLFQGSYEQYF. Using reference TRBV7-2 and TRBJ2-7 for the parts outside the CDR3, the full variable domain is GAGVSQSPSNKVTEKGKDVELRCDPISGHTALYWYRQSLGQGLEFLIYFQGNSAPDKSGLPSDRFSAERTGGSVSTLTIQRTQQEDSAVYLCASSLFQGSYEQYFGPGTRLTVT.

This chain connects TRBV28 to TRBJ1-2; TRBD1 matches at 10 bases. Germline CDR1 and CDR2: MDHEN and SYDVKM. V shed 5 bases and J 0 bases; nucleotides not matched to a gene: 6. The CDR3 consists of 16 residues. CDR3 in amino acids: CASSPDRGQSNYGYTF. CDR3 bases: TGTGCCAGCAGTCCCGACAGGGGGCAATCTAACTATGGCTACACCTTC.

V gene TRBV7-8 combines with J gene TRBJ2-3; the D gene is possibly TRBD1 (6 bases). The germline V and J ends were trimmed by 5 bases and 0 bases, with 12 bases remaining between them. The CDR3 has 15 amino acids. Germline V lookup: CDR1 SGHVS, CDR2 FQNEAQ. CDR3 coding DNA: TGTGCCAGCAGCCAAGGGGGTACTAGCACAGATACGCAGTATTTT. Its protein product is CASSQGGTSTDTQYF. The full variable domain, its missing parts supplied by reference TRBV7-8 and TRBJ2-3, is GAGVSQSPRYKVAKRGQDVALRCDPISGHVSLFWYQQALGQGPEFLTYFQNEAQLDKSGLPSDRFFAERPEGSVSTLKIQRTQQEDSAVYLCASSQGGTSTDTQYFGPGTRLTVL.

This sequence joins TRBV4-3 and TRBJ2-1, with D perhaps TRBD1 (6 bases). There are 16 residues in the CDR3. Germline V gene data show CDR1 as LGHNA and CDR2 as YSLEER. V lost 0 bases to trimming and J lost 2 bases, with 11 bases between them. CDR3 in amino acids: CASSQEGRGPYNEQFF. The CDR3 coding sequence is TGCGCCAGCAGCCAAGAGGGCAGGGGACCCTACAATGAGCAGTTCTTC.

This clone was counted a few times. The chain carries TRBV6-4 and TRBJ2-5, with 7 bases that match TRBD2. This CDR3 spans 15 amino acids. Unmatched junction bases numbered 7, after V lost 6 bases and J lost 0 bases. The V gene's germline CDR1 is MRHNA and CDR2 SNTAGT. The CDR3, as DNA: TGTGCCAGCAGCCTCCTAGCGGCGTACCAAGAGACCCAGTACTTC. Amino acids: CASSLLAAYQETQYF.

This clone was seen once. The chain employs TRBV30 and TRBJ1-6; D possibly corresponds to TRBD1 (6 bases). The CDR3 is 13 amino acids. Germline loops: CDR1 GTSNPN, CDR2 SVGIG (reference sequence). V lost 4 bases and J lost 8, with 12 bases in between. In nucleotides, the CDR3 is TGTGCCTGGAACCTTCAGGGGTATTCACCCCTCCACTTT. Translating gives CAWNLQGYSPLHF.

This clone turned up a few times. The chain joins TRBV13 to TRBJ2-7; D is possibly TRBD2 (6 bases). Germline V gene data show CDR1 as PRHDT and CDR2 as FYEKMQ (reference sequence). Trimming cost V 2 bases and J 3 bases, with 14 bases left between them. The CDR3 is made up of 15 amino acids. CDR3 loop: CASSLPGAENYEQYF. DNA for the CDR3: TGTGCCAGCAGCTTACCGGGAGCGGAGAACTACGAGCAGTACTTC.

The J gene is TRBJ1-2, the V gene TRBV28; no firm D call. Between the trimmed V and J ends, which lost 6 bases and 5 bases, there was a span of 7 bases. Germline CDR1 is MDHEN and CDR2 is SYDVKM. This CDR3 region has 11 residues. Here the CDR3 reads CASRSGYGYTF. The CDR3 DNA sequence: TGTGCCAGCAGGTCCGGATATGGCTACACCTTC.

The genes are TRBV6-5 and TRBJ2-5; 7 nucleotides match TRBD1. Germline trimming cut 6 bases from V and 5 bases from J; bases unmatched to any gene: 12. The CDR3 is made up of 15 amino acids. Germline assignment: CDR1 MNHEY and CDR2 SVGAGI. CDR3 in DNA: TGTGCCAGCAGCCGCGGACAGGAAAGGCGGGAGACCCAGTACTTC. It is translated as CASSRGQERRETQYF.

V is TRBV7-2 and J is TRBJ1-3; D ambiguous. Trimming stripped 6 bases from V and 0 bases from J, with 6 bases between. The V gene's germline CDR1 is SGHTA and CDR2 FQGNSA. The CDR3 contains 13 residues. DNA of the CDR3: TGTGCCAGCAGGAGTAGCTCTGGAAACACCATATATTTT. It translates to CASRSSSGNTIYF.

The chain has TRBV28 and TRBJ1-1; D gene uncertain. The CDR3 sequence is 14 residues long. Looked up from germline, CDR1 is MDHEN and CDR2 is SYDVKM. V was trimmed by 4 bases and J by 0 bases, leaving 9 bases between them. CDR3 sequence: CASSSSTVNTEAFF. The DNA for the CDR3 is TGTGCCAGCAGTTCCTCGACCGTGAACACTGAAGCTTTCTTT.

This rearrangement joins TRBV30 to TRBJ2-1, with a possible D match to TRBD2 (6 bases). The CDR3 length is 12 residues. Trimming shortened V by 5 bases and J by 2 bases, and 7 bases separated the two germline ends. In germline, CDR1 is GTSNPN, CDR2 SVGIG (reference sequence). CDR3: CAWGGAYNEQFF. CDR3 DNA: TGTGCCTGGGGCGGGGCCTACAATGAGCAGTTCTTC.

The chain couples TRBV5-1 to TRBJ2-7; D gene unclear. CDR1 and CDR2 from the germline V gene are SGHRS and YFSETQ. Trimming stripped 0 bases from V and 1 base from J, with 8 bases between. The length of the CDR3 is 14 residues. The CDR3 nucleotides read TGCGCCAGCAGCTTGGTGGCGACGTCCTACGAGCAGTACTTC. It translates to CASSLVATSYEQYF.

The V gene is TRBV7-3, the J gene TRBJ2-1, with 11 bases fitting TRBD2. The CDR3 covers 15 residues. CDR1 and CDR2 (germline): SGHTA, FQGTGA. The V and J ends lost 5 bases and 9 bases, in that order; junction bases with no gene match: 9. The CDR3 DNA reads as TGTGCCAGCAGCGCCCAACTAGCGGGAGAAAGTGAGCAGTTCTTC. It translates to CASSAQLAGESEQFF.

This clone was observed a handful of times. The V gene is TRBV18, the J gene TRBJ2-2; D gene unclear. CDR3 length: 15 residues. Germline V gene data show CDR1 as KGHSH and CDR2 as LQKENI. V was pared by 2 bases and J by 0 bases, with 7 bases between. The CDR3 loop reads CASSPGEANTGELFF. CDR3 sequence (DNA): TGTGCCAGCTCACCAGGAGAAGCGAACACCGGGGAGCTGTTTTTT. Full variable domain (remainder filled in from reference TRBV18 and TRBJ2-2): NAGVMQNPRHLVRRRGQEARLRCSPMKGHSHVYWYRQLPEEGLKFMVYLQKENIIDESGMPKERFSAEFPKEGPSILRIQQVVRGDSAAYFCASSPGEANTGELFFGEGSRLTVL.